The 6 T cell receptor beta chains below come from one sample, sequenced in a study of molecular identifiers for immune sequencing clone quantification. TCRdb independently ran MiXCR on the PCR reads; one entry per CDR3 protein. The sample has about 32,000 distinct CDR3 sequences; 15% to 20% are singletons. The specimen was naive CD8+ T cells from blood, with Jurkat cell RNA spiked in. This sample's subset: FACS-sorted CD8+CD4-CCR7+CD45RA+ naive T cells. The receptor source for this set is a human donor in good health. Some libraries in this study had Jurkat cell RNA spiked in.

This clonotype was found many times. The V call is TRBV20-1, the J call TRBJ2-5; weak D call: TRBD2 (5 bases). The CDR3 consists of 14 residues. Germline CDR1 and CDR2: DFQATT and SNEGSKA (reference sequence). This chain's CDR3 is CRQRADAARLTQYF. The DNA of the CDR3 is TGCAGACAAAGAGCGGACGCAGCCCGTCTGACCCAGTACTTC.

The rearrangement uses TRBV13 and TRBJ1-2; a weak D match, TRBD1 (6 bases). The germline V gene encodes CDR1 PRHDT and CDR2 FYEKMQ (reference sequence). The germline V and J ends were trimmed by 4 bases and 4 bases, with 13 bases remaining between them. The CDR3 spans 14 residues. The CDR3 nucleotides are TGTGCCAGCAGCTCAGGGACCAGGGGCTATGGCTACACCTTC. It encodes CASSSGTRGYGYTF.

This clonotype came up many times. The chain employs TRBV5-6 and TRBJ2-6, with 10 bases identical to TRBD1. Trimming cost V 4 bases and J 1 base; bases outside gene matches: 5. CDR3 size: 17 residues. Germline V gene sequence: CDR1 SGHDT, CDR2 YYEEEE. The CDR3 is CASSVGGQGSGANVLTF. The CDR3 coding sequence is TGTGCCAGCAGCGTTGGGGGACAGGGGTCTGGGGCCAACGTCCTGACTTTC. Complete variable domain (other parts from reference TRBV5-6 and TRBJ2-6): DAGVTQSPTHLIKTRGQQVTLRCSPKSGHDTVSWYQQALGQGPQFIFQYYEEEERQRGNFPDRFSGHQFPNYSSELNVNALLLGDSALYLCASSVGGQGSGANVLTFGAGSRLTVL.

Concerning this clonotype itself: A much larger clonotype is one base distant, so this may be a read error. The CDR3 does not close with the conserved phenylalanine or tryptophan, likely indicating a read error. The chain joins TRBV6-5 to TRBJ2-7; D is possibly TRBD1 (6 bases). Germline V gene data show CDR1 as MNHEY and CDR2 as SVGAGI. This CDR3 has 13 residues. Trimming took off 2 bases at V and 6 bases at J, with 11 bases between the two ends. The DNA for the CDR3 is TGTGCCAGCAGTTACGGGGGCAACTCCGAGCAGTACCTC. It yields the protein CASSYGGNSEQYL.

This CDR3 reads CASSLAPNEKLFF. The CDR3 nucleotides are TGTGCCAGCAGCTTAGCCCCTAATGAAAAACTGTTTTTT. The chain is built from TRBV7-9 and TRBJ1-4; D not resolved. The length of the CDR3 is 13 residues. The V gene lost 0 bases and the J gene lost 3 bases, with 2 bases spanning the gap. Germline CDR1 is SEHNR and CDR2 is FQNEAQ (reference sequence). The full variable domain, with the rest looked up from reference TRBV7-9 and TRBJ1-4, is DTGVSQNPRHKITKRGQNVTFRCDPISEHNRLYWYRQTLGQGPEFLTYFQNEAQLEKSRLLSDRFSAERPKGSFSTLEIQRTEQGDSAMYLCASSLAPNEKLFFGSGTQLSVL.

About this clonotype: A read error may be the cause here, since a much bigger clone is one base away. This chain joins TRBV23-1 and TRBJ2-2; D gene ambiguous. TRBV23-1 is assigned to the ORF class and has an uncertain function. V dropped 2 bases and J dropped 1 base, with 11 bases sitting between them. This CDR3 comprises 16 residues. For the CDR3, the DNA is TGCGCCAGCAGTCAAAGGCGGTCAGTGAACACCGGGGAGCTGTTTTTT. This codes for CASSQRRSVNTGELFF.